Listed below are T cell receptor beta chains from one sample, sequenced in a study of regulatory T cells in long-lasting Graves disease. TCRdb passed the multiplex PCR reads through MiXCR, listing each CDR3 protein once. The sample has 350,000 to 550,000 distinct CDR3 sequences, 15% to 20% seen once. This sample also appeared in a second study, on T cells in Graves' hyperthyroidism and ophthalmopathy.

Sequenced here: peripheral blood mononuclear cells (PBMCs), sampled at new diagnosis, from a patient treated with antithyroid drugs. Receptors were obtained from a woman between 18 and 29 years old with Graves disease. Both conserved end residues are part of each CDR3. The order of the fields is clone size, D gene, J gene, V gene, CDR3 protein, CDR3 DNA. The D gene is left open where the match is weak. Some rows mark clone size as missing; the rest say once, few, many or name a class of expanded clone.

- | - | TRBJ1-3 | TRBV7-9 | CAFGGNTIYF | TGTGCCTTCGGTGGAAACACCATATATTTT
- | TRBD1 | TRBJ1-2 | TRBV19 | CASSWDSGANYGYTF | TGTGCCAGTAGTTGGGACAGCGGGGCTAACTATGGCTACACCTTC
few | - | TRBJ2-7 | TRBV6-2/TRBV6-3 | CASSSDKNYEQYF | TGTGCCAGCAGTTCCGACAAGAACTACGAGCAGTACTTC
- | TRBD2 | TRBJ2-1 | TRBV6-1 | CASKVVSGSYNEQFF | TGTGCCAGCAAGGTGGTTAGCGGGTCCTACAATGAGCAGTTCTTC
few | - | TRBJ2-1 | TRBV30 | CAWSSRPERDEQFF | TGTGCCTGGAGTTCTCGGCCGGAAAGGGATGAGCAGTTCTTC
few | TRBD1 | TRBJ1-4 | TRBV7-2 | CASSLDRGGEKLFF | TGTGCCAGCAGCCTAGACAGGGGAGGTGAAAAACTGTTTTTT
many | - | TRBJ2-7 | TRBV18 | CASSPDASSGEQYF | TGTGCCAGCTCACCAGACGCTTCCTCGGGGGAGCAGTACTTC
many | TRBD1 | TRBJ1-5 | TRBV27 | CASSSIDRGYNQPQHF | TGTGCCAGCAGTTCCATTGACAGGGGCTACAATCAGCCCCAGCATTTT
few | - | TRBJ2-3 | TRBV19 | CASSFGLEDTQYF | TGTGCCAGTAGTTTCGGACTCGAGGATACGCAGTATTTT
many | - | TRBJ1-2 | TRBV28 | CASSLLGDYGYTF | TGTGCCAGCAGTTTACTGGGAGACTATGGCTACACCTTC
- | - | TRBJ2-3 | TRBV2 | CASKRDGIYTDTQYF | TGTGCCAGCAAAAGGGACGGCATTTACACAGATACGCAGTATTTT
few | - | TRBJ2-1 | TRBV24-1 | CATSDLNEQFF | TGTGCCACCAGTGATTTGAATGAGCAGTTCTTC
few | TRBD2 | TRBJ2-3 | TRBV27 | CASKTGTSGTSTDTQYF | TGTGCCAGCAAAACCGGGACTAGCGGGACCAGCACAGATACGCAGTATTTT
few | - | TRBJ1-5 | TRBV28 | CASRPKGGVGNQPQHF | TGTGCCAGCAGGCCGAAGGGCGGTGTTGGTAATCAGCCCCAGCATTTT
- | - | TRBJ2-4 | TRBV4-1 | CASSQSVDLSTIQYF | TGCGCCAGCAGCCAATCAGTGGATTTGAGTACCATTCAGTACTTC
- | - | TRBJ1-5 | TRBV6-9 | CASSYRQGSQPQHF | TGTGCCAGCAGTTACCGGCAGGGAAGTCAGCCCCAGCATTTT
few | TRBD2 | TRBJ2-7 | TRBV4-1 | CASSQEQREGLEQYF | TGCGCCAGCAGCCAAGAACAGCGGGAGGGCCTTGAGCAGTACTTC
few | TRBD1 | TRBJ1-6 | TRBV7-9 | CASSSQGAYSPLHF | TGTGCCAGCAGCTCGCAGGGGGCTTATTCACCCCTCCACTTT
many | TRBD1 | TRBJ1-5 | TRBV12-3/TRBV12-4 | CASSPGTGYGQPQHF | TGTGCCAGCAGTCCCGGGACAGGTTATGGTCAGCCCCAGCATTTT
- | - | TRBJ1-3 | TRBV18 | CASSPSGYGNTIYF | TGTGCCAGCTCACCATCCGGTTACGGAAACACCATATATTTT